The 20 T cell receptor beta chains given below trace back to one sample, sequenced in a study of Graves' ophthalmopathy and Graves' hyperthyroidism listed by TCRdb under 2018. The sequencing machine was an Illumina HiSeq 2000. For repertoire sequencing, TCR beta CDR3 regions were amplified from RNA transcripts. The first round was an RT-PCR using HTBI primers with the Qiagen OneStep RT-PCR kit, and this first round was followed by a second-round multiplex PCR, then size selection and purification. TCRdb trimmed public reads at Q25 via fastp, called clones via MiXCR and kept in-frame beta chains. Rows matching on CDR3 protein sequence are summarized as one entry with the most common DNA and genes. The table for this sample lists about 740,000 distinct CDR3 sequences; about 44% of them were counted only once. The ten largest account for approximately 43% of the sample. Sequencing was done on a sample of peripheral blood. These receptors came from an adult man with Graves' ophthalmopathy.

The chain employs TRBV19 and TRBJ2-2, with 8 bases fitting TRBD1. The J segment lost 1 base and the V segment lost 10 bases, leaving 11 bases of the junction unmatched. Germline CDR1 LNHDA, CDR2 SQIVND (reference sequence). This CDR3 has 16 residues. The CDR3 loop reads CATRDPGGRNTGELFF. CDR3 bases: TGTGCCACGCGAGACCCAGGGGGCAGGAACACCGGGGAGCTGTTTTTT.

This clonotype has at least ten counts. This chain uses TRBV19 with TRBJ2-2; TRBD2 is a possible D gene (5 bases). This CDR3 is 13 amino acids long. Germline V gives CDR1 LNHDA, CDR2 SQIVND (reference sequence). Trimming took off 1 base at V and 7 bases at J, with 7 bases between the two ends. The CDR3 spells CASSIGAGGELFF. DNA of the CDR3: TGTGCCAGTAGTATAGGCGCGGGCGGGGAGCTGTTTTTT.

The chain joins TRBV2 to TRBJ2-7; D is uncertain. Per germline, CDR1 SNHLY and CDR2 FYNNEI. Trimming left V 4 bases short and J 4 bases short, with 11 bases between. This CDR3 is 13 amino acids long. CDR3 region: CASSAVPRYEQYF. The DNA for the CDR3 is TGTGCCAGCAGTGCGGTTCCGAGGTACGAGCAGTACTTC.

Only a few counts were recorded for this clonotype. The chain is built from TRBV7-9 and TRBJ2-2; D remains ambiguous. CDR1 and CDR2 from the germline V gene are SEHNR and FQNEAQ (reference sequence). The V end was cut by 11 bases, the J end by 3 bases, with 4 bases between. The CDR3 totals 10 residues. CDR3 region: CAWDTGELFF. DNA for the CDR3: TGTGCCTGGGACACCGGGGAGCTGTTTTTT. The whole variable domain, remainder taken from reference TRBV7-9 and TRBJ2-2, is DTGVSQNPRHKITKRGQNVTFRCDPISEHNRLYWYRQTLGQGPEFLTYFQNEAQLEKSRLLSDRFSAERPKGSFSTLEIQRTEQGDSAMYLCAWDTGELFFGEGSRLTVL.

The CDR3 bases are TGTGCCATCAGGGAAGCCAGGGATAGCGGCGATGGCTACACCTTC. Translation: CAIREARDSGDGYTF. The chain uses TRBV10-3 and TRBJ1-2, with D perhaps TRBD1 (5 bases). Trimming removed 6 bases from V and 6 bases from J, with 20 bases in between. The length of the CDR3 is 15 residues. Germline lookup yields CDR1 ENHRY and CDR2 SYGVKD.

This clonotype was counted ten times or more. The chain recombines TRBV15 with TRBJ2-7; 13 bases line up with TRBD2. Germline assignment: CDR1 LNHNV and CDR2 YYDKDF (reference sequence). There are 18 residues in the CDR3. With V trimmed by 6 bases and J by 5 bases, 16 bases remained unmatched. The CDR3 DNA follows: TGTGCCACCAGTGTCGCCGGGACTAGCGGGAAAGGGCTGAACGAGCAGTACTTC. This codes for CATSVAGTSGKGLNEQYF.

This clonotype was seen ten or more times. The V gene is TRBV29-1, the J gene TRBJ1-2; 9 nucleotides agree with TRBD1. Germline V CDR1 and CDR2: SQVTM, ANQGSEA. Germline trimming cut 4 bases from V and 0 bases from J; bases unmatched to any gene: 3. The CDR3 runs 14 residues. As DNA, the CDR3 is TGCAGCGTTGGTAGGACAGGGGCTAACTATGGCTACACCTTC. As protein: CSVGRTGANYGYTF.

The chain employs TRBV5-4 and TRBJ1-1, with 9 bases fitting TRBD1. The germline V gene encodes CDR1 SGHNT and CDR2 YYREEE (reference sequence). The CDR3 covers 12 residues. The junction had 3 bases not matched to a gene; V was cut back by 4 bases and J by 8 bases. The DNA for the CDR3 is TGTGCCAGCAGCCCCGGGACAGGGGAAGCTTTCTTT. Its translation is CASSPGTGEAFF.

This clonotype was picked up a small number of times. At one of its ends the junction is not consistent with the germline gene, which may arise from a read error. This sequence joins TRBV7-3 and TRBJ1-4; D might be TRBD1 (5 bases). The CDR3 has 15 amino acids. Per germline, CDR1 SGHTA and CDR2 FQGTGA. The CDR3 spells CASSQDGTGAEKLFF. In DNA form, the CDR3 reads TGCGCCAGCAGCCAAGATGGCACTGGGGCTGAAAAACTGTTTTTT.

This clonotype occurred a few times. This chain links TRBV7-9 with TRBJ2-7, with D perhaps given as TRBD1 or TRBD2 (6 bases each). With 1 base removed from V and 3 bases from J, the gap between germline ends came to 13 bases. Per the germline V gene, CDR1 is SEHNR and CDR2 is FQNEAQ (reference sequence). The CDR3 length is 15 residues. CDR3 sequence: CASSLGSGALYEQYF. As DNA, the CDR3 is TGTGCCAGCAGCTTAGGGTCGGGGGCCCTCTACGAGCAGTACTTC. Variable domain in full (rest from reference TRBV7-9 and TRBJ2-7): DTGVSQNPRHKITKRGQNVTFRCDPISEHNRLYWYRQTLGQGPEFLTYFQNEAQLEKSRLLSDRFSAERPKGSFSTLEIQRTEQGDSAMYLCASSLGSGALYEQYFGPGTRLTVT.

In the case of this clonotype: An end of the junction differs from the germline gene, which may be a read error. CDR3 amino acids: CTSRPGWGETQYF. The CDR3 nucleotides are TGTACCAGTCGACCAGGGTGGGGAGAGACCCAGTACTTC. V and J are TRBV19 and TRBJ2-5, with a tentative D call TRBD1 (5 bases). The CDR3 has 13 amino acids. Germline V gene sequence: CDR1 LNHDA, CDR2 SQIVND (reference sequence).

The chain combines TRBV24-1 with TRBJ1-5; TRBD1 matches at 7 bases. V was clipped by 5 bases and J by 2 bases; unmatched bases: 2. The CDR3 covers 14 residues. Germline V gene data show CDR1 as KGHDR and CDR2 as SFDVKD. This CDR3 reads CATSATGGNQPQHF. CDR3 bases: TGTGCCACCAGTGCTACAGGGGGCAATCAGCCCCAGCATTTT.

The rearrangement joins TRBV6-4 to TRBJ2-6; D gene ambiguous. This CDR3 has 14 amino acids. Looked up from germline, CDR1 is MRHNA and CDR2 is SNTAGT. Trimming took off 6 bases at V and 4 bases at J, with 10 bases between the two ends. The CDR3 sequence: CASSQTGGANVLTF. The CDR3 DNA is TGTGCCAGCAGCCAAACTGGGGGGGCCAACGTCCTGACTTTC.

Of note for this clonotype: The CDR3 carries no conserved terminal phenylalanine or tryptophan, so it likely arises from a read error. The chain carries TRBV10-3 and TRBJ2-7; D unresolved. V lost 6 bases and J lost 7, with 13 bases in between. Germline lookup yields CDR1 ENHRY and CDR2 SYGVKD. The CDR3 contains 12 residues. CDR3: CAISSERAEQYL. The CDR3 DNA sequence: TGTGCCATCAGCTCCGAACGGGCAGAGCAGTACTTA.

This chain links TRBV20-1 with TRBJ2-7; maybe TRBD2 (5 bases). CDR1 and CDR2 (germline): DFQATT, SNEGSKA (reference sequence). With 5 bases removed from V and 3 bases from J, the gap between germline ends came to 17 bases. The CDR3 runs 14 residues. The CDR3 nucleotides are TGCAGTGCTTTTGGAGGCGGCGAGAACTACGAGCAGTACTTC. Its translation: CSAFGGGENYEQYF.

A few counts support this clonotype. This rearrangement joins TRBV2 to TRBJ1-1; no definite D call. CDR1 is SNHLY and CDR2 is FYNNEI in the germline V gene. The CDR3 extends over 13 amino acids. Trimming took off 0 bases at V and 8 bases at J, with 10 bases between the two ends. The CDR3: CASSEARGQEAFF. Written as DNA, the CDR3 is TGTGCCAGCAGTGAAGCAAGAGGCCAGGAAGCTTTCTTT.

V usage is TRBV30 and J usage is TRBJ2-5; D ambiguous. The V and J ends lost 1 base and 1 base respectively, with 1 base between them. CDR1 is GTSNPN and CDR2 is SVGIG in the germline V gene (reference sequence). The CDR3 sequence is 11 residues long. Here the CDR3 reads CAWSAQETQYF. As DNA, the CDR3 is TGTGCCTGGAGTGCCCAAGAGACCCAGTACTTC.

About this clonotype: Compared with germline, one end of the junction differs, possibly owing to a read error. This chain links TRBV6-6 with TRBJ2-7; tentatively, D is TRBD2 (5 bases). Germline-derived CDR1 and CDR2 are MNHNY and SVGAGI (reference sequence). The CDR3 is 14 amino acids. In DNA, the CDR3 is TGTGCCAGCAGTGAAAGGGAGACTCGCTACGAGCAGTACTTT. Amino acid sequence: CASSERETRYEQYF.

This clonotype has just a few counts. The CDR3 bases are TGTGCCAGCAGCTTAGGGGGTCTCGGGGAGCTGTTTTTT. Protein: CASSLGGLGELFF. The chain carries TRBV7-8 and TRBJ2-2; D gene unclear. With 1 base removed from V and 7 bases from J, the gap between germline ends came to 7 bases. The germline CDR1 and CDR2 sequences are SGHVS and FQNEAQ. The CDR3 loop spans 13 amino acids.

In this sample, this clonotype turned up once. V gene TRBV6-1 combines with J gene TRBJ2-7; 12 bases agree with TRBD1. V was clipped by 6 bases and J by 5 bases; unmatched bases: 11. This CDR3 contains 16 residues. CDR1 is MNHNS, CDR2 SASEGT, per germline. CDR3 DNA: TGTGCCAGCAGACGCAGCCAAGGGACAGGGGGCCACGAGCAGTACTTC. Amino acids: CASRRSQGTGGHEQYF.